This T cell receptor beta chain emerged from a study of patients and donors after allogeneic stem cell transplantation (dated by TCRdb to 2020 to 2022). Preparation of the library involved RT-PCR. The run used a NextSeq 550. Starting from the raw public reads, TCRdb applied fastp trimming at Q25, assembled clones with MiXCR and retained in-frame beta chains. Rows matching on CDR3 protein sequence are summarized as one entry with the most common DNA and genes. The sample table shows 920,000 or so distinct CDR3 sequences, and roughly 18% are seen once. The ten largest clones take up approximately 5.9% of the sample. Measured from the cysteine to the phenylalanine, the CDR3 is 18 residues long. Only the CDR3 region is kept as DNA, spanning 54 bases read in frame from base 1. Deletion took 0 bases off V and 1 base off J, with a span of 19 bases between the germline ends. Sequences SGHRS (CDR1) and YFSETQ (CDR2) are obtained from the germline V gene.

This clonotype came up a few times. The antigen this receptor binds is unknown. No quality values exist for individual bases; no much larger clone is one base distant. This clonotype was sampled from a human donor who was either an allogeneic HSCT recipient or a stem cell or donor lymphocyte infusion donor (not recorded which). It is not recorded whose cells these are; they may come from a transplant donor. The material sequenced was blood, either unsorted or a sorted T cell fraction (not recorded which). The receptor chain draws on TRBV5-1 and TRBJ1-1, with TRBD1 perhaps the D gene, on 6 matching bases. The sequence in DNA is TGCGCCAGCAGCTTGGGAGTACAGGGCAGGCTTAGGAACACTGAAGCTTTCTTT. This is translated as CASSLGVQGRLRNTEAFF.